The source of this TCR beta chain is a study of identical twins. Germline loops: CDR1 LNHNV, CDR2 YYDKDF (reference sequence). V gave up 3 bases and J gave up 6 bases; unmatched junction bases: 7. The CDR3 totals 14 residues. Study findings and constraints: Twin pairs had excess sharing that was weaker in beta out-of-frame sequences. Zero-insertion analyses were open to partial confounding by invariant MAIT and iNKT cells. Researchers reported excess low generation probability among twin-shared out-of-frame alpha sequences. Memory repertoires lacked the insertion deficit that abundant cord blood beta clonotypes showed.

TCRdb reprocessed the 5' RACE reads with MiXCR, giving one entry per CDR3 protein. The sample records 350,000 to 450,000 distinct CDR3 sequences, roughly 18% being singletons. This clonotype was recorded a few times. Its antigen is as yet unknown. The sequence was collected from a man in his forties or fifties in good health. The material sequenced was naive T cells sorted from blood. The chain joins TRBV15 to TRBJ2-7; 8 nucleotides match TRBD2. CDR3 loop: CATSRGLDGGEQYF. CDR3 in DNA: TGTGCCACCAGCAGGGGACTAGACGGGGGCGAGCAGTACTTC.